These 21 T cell receptor beta chains share one sample of origin, sequenced in a study of T-cell memory formation after mild COVID-19. TCRdb recomputed calls from the 5' RACE reads with MiXCR, one row per CDR3 protein. The table lists some 120,000 distinct CDR3 sequences, about 15% of them singletons. The sample consisted of PBMCs or a T cell subset sorted from them (not recorded which). These receptors all come from a man younger than 35 who had mild COVID-19 (a few samples of this study predate the infection). Cell type and time point are not known.

CDR3 sequence (DNA): TGTGCCAGCAGTTTAGACAGGGGGCGTGAAAAACTGTTTTTT. Protein product: CASSLDRGREKLFF. V gene TRBV12-3 or TRBV12-4 combines with J gene TRBJ1-4; the match to TRBD1 covers 9 bases. V lost 1 base to trimming and J lost 7 bases; unmatched junction nucleotides: 1. The length of the CDR3 is 14 residues.

The chain is built from TRBV5-1 and TRBJ2-3, with D perhaps matching TRBD2 (7 bases). CDR1 is SGHRS, CDR2 YFSETQ, per germline. This CDR3 has 16 residues. Trimming took 0 bases from V and 2 from J, leaving 13 bases between them. Here the CDR3 DNA reads TGCGCCAGCAGCTTGGAACGGGGGGCCTTCACAGATACGCAGTATTTT. This sequence encodes CASSLERGAFTDTQYF.

In this sample, this clonotype turned up a few times. This sequence joins TRBV27 and TRBJ2-7; 8 nucleotides align to TRBD2. The CDR3 is made up of 11 amino acids. The V and J ends lost 11 bases and 5 bases, in that order; junction bases with no gene match: 5. Looked up from germline, CDR1 is MNHEY and CDR2 is SMNVEV (reference sequence). The CDR3 here is CALGLGDEQYV. DNA for the CDR3: TGTGCCTTGGGACTAGGGGACGAGCAGTACGTC.

This clonotype was seen only a few times. The chain joins TRBV7-9 to TRBJ1-3; D is ambiguous. Germline V CDR1 and CDR2: SEHNR, FQNEAQ (reference sequence). V was cut by 1 base and J by 2 bases, with 9 bases left in between. The length of the CDR3 is 15 residues. DNA of the CDR3: TGTGCCAGCAGCTTAGACCTGGGAGCTGGAAACACCATATATTTT. Translation: CASSLDLGAGNTIYF.

There are a few counts of this clonotype. The chain is built from TRBV29-1 and TRBJ1-2; TRBD1 might be the D (5 bases). Germline assignment: CDR1 SQVTM and CDR2 ANQGSEA. Trimming took 2 bases from V and 6 from J, leaving 19 bases between them. The CDR3 runs to 15 residues. For the CDR3, the DNA is TGCAGCGTTGAACCTCTAGCTAGGGGATGGAATGGCTACACCTTC. It translates to CSVEPLARGWNGYTF.

This clonotype was recorded a few times. The chain employs TRBV7-2 and TRBJ1-5, with D hard to call. Germline V gene lookup returns CDR1 SGHTA and CDR2 FQGNSA. CDR3 length: 13 residues. V lost 3 bases, J lost 2 bases, and 5 bases lay in between. The CDR3 here is CASSFWRNQPQHF. DNA for the CDR3: TGTGCCAGCAGCTTTTGGCGCAATCAGCCCCAGCATTTT.

The table lists this clonotype with many counts. The V and J genes are TRBV7-2 and TRBJ2-1; D remains ambiguous. Trimming cost V 1 base and J 1 base, with 8 bases left between them. This CDR3 is built from 15 residues. CDR1 is SGHTA and CDR2 is FQGNSA in the germline V gene. Here the CDR3 DNA reads TGTGCCAGCAGCTTAGTGTCCGATTCCTACAATGAGCAGTTCTTC. Translated, it gives CASSLVSDSYNEQFF.

The rearrangement joins TRBV7-2 to TRBJ2-5; 7 bases are a match to TRBD1. This CDR3 has 14 residues. The V gene end was trimmed by 5 bases and the J gene end by 7 bases; junction bases not matched to a gene: 10. The germline CDR1 and CDR2 sequences are SGHTA and FQGNSA. This CDR3 is CASSIPQGFGTQYF. CDR3 sequence (DNA): TGTGCCAGCAGCATCCCACAGGGGTTTGGGACCCAGTACTTC.

This clonotype has a handful of counts. This chain uses TRBV6-2 or TRBV6-3 with TRBJ2-3; no clear D gene. Germline CDR1 MNHEY, CDR2 SVGEGT. The CDR3 covers 12 residues. The germline V and J ends were trimmed by 7 bases and 3 bases, with 8 bases remaining between them. CDR3 sequence: CASTHSTDTQYF. CDR3 sequence (DNA): TGTGCCAGCACCCACTCGACAGATACGCAGTATTTT.

This clonotype was found many times. The chain couples TRBV12-3 or TRBV12-4 to TRBJ2-5, with D possibly being TRBD2 (5 bases). V dropped 1 base and J dropped 5 bases, with 8 bases sitting between them. This CDR3 has 13 amino acids. As DNA, the CDR3 is TGTGCCAGCAGTTTAGGAGGGCCCGAGACCCAGTACTTC. Amino acid sequence: CASSLGGPETQYF.

This clonotype showed up just a few times. The rearrangement uses TRBV12-3 or TRBV12-4 and TRBJ2-3; D gene ambiguous. The CDR3 loop spans 13 amino acids. The V gene lost 1 base and the J gene lost 5 bases, with 7 bases spanning the gap. The chain's CDR3 is CASSLGRKDTQYF. CDR3 coding DNA: TGTGCCAGCAGTTTAGGGCGGAAAGATACGCAGTATTTT.

The gene calls are TRBV20-1 and TRBJ2-7; 9 nucleotides match TRBD2. The germline CDR1 and CDR2 sequences are DFQATT and SNEGSKA (reference sequence). This CDR3 has 17 residues. The junction had 14 bases not matched to a gene; V was cut back by 1 base and J by 4 bases. The CDR3 DNA reads as TGCAGTGCTAGAGCTATTCCTGGACTAGCGAATACATACGAGCAGTACTTC. This sequence encodes CSARAIPGLANTYEQYF.

The chain carries TRBV12-3 or TRBV12-4 and TRBJ2-1, with 9 positions matching TRBD1. The CDR3 extends over 15 amino acids. The ends lost 8 bases at V and 9 bases at J; junction bases unmatched: 14. CDR3 protein: CASLWGTGRGGEQFF. The CDR3 DNA sequence: TGTGCCAGCCTCTGGGGGACAGGGAGAGGGGGTGAGCAGTTCTTC.

The chain is built from TRBV10-3 and TRBJ2-3; either TRBD1 or TRBD2 may fit D (5 bases each). Germline values: CDR1 ENHRY, CDR2 SYGVKD. The CDR3 is made up of 15 amino acids. Trimming left V 0 bases short and J 1 base short, with 8 bases between. This CDR3 reads CAISESGPGTDTQYF. Here the CDR3 DNA reads TGTGCCATCAGTGAGTCGGGACCCGGCACAGATACGCAGTATTTT.

This clonotype showed up many times. This chain joins TRBV4-2 and TRBJ2-1; D is perhaps TRBD2 (7 bases). The CDR3 consists of 17 residues. Trimming stripped 4 bases from V and 10 bases from J, with 26 bases between. Germline V lookup: CDR1 LGHNA, CDR2 YNFKEQ. The CDR3 reads CASSPRVGGGHPGEQFF. The CDR3 DNA sequence: TGTGCCAGCAGCCCCAGAGTAGGGGGGGGACACCCAGGGGAGCAGTTCTTC.

The CDR3 region is CASSFAGSIRGTGELFF. The CDR3 DNA sequence: TGCGCCAGCAGCTTCGCCGGTTCGATTCGAGGCACCGGGGAGCTGTTTTTT. The gene calls are TRBV5-1 and TRBJ2-2, with D hard to call. Trimming pared 2 bases from V and 4 bases from J, leaving 18 bases between. The CDR3 sequence is 17 residues long. The germline gives CDR1 SGHRS, CDR2 YFSETQ.

This chain joins TRBV6-4 and TRBJ2-1, with 10 bases identical to TRBD2. After removal of 0 bases from V and 7 bases from J, the junction contained 3 bases not matched to a gene. This CDR3 spans 15 amino acids. The germline CDR1 and CDR2 sequences are MRHNA and SNTAGT. The CDR3 region is CASSDSAGGPNEQFF. In DNA, the CDR3 is TGTGCCAGCAGTGACTCAGCGGGGGGGCCGAATGAGCAGTTCTTC.

The chain uses TRBV9 and TRBJ2-5; the match to TRBD2 covers 7 bases. The CDR3 is made up of 15 amino acids. Germline trimming cut 0 bases from V and 1 base from J; bases unmatched to any gene: 3. In germline, CDR1 is SGDLS, CDR2 YYNGEE. CDR3 loop: CASSVDLAAQETQYF. The CDR3 DNA follows: TGTGCCAGCAGCGTAGATCTAGCGGCCCAAGAGACCCAGTACTTC.

With respect to this clonotype: One junction end disagrees with the germline gene, perhaps due to a read error. The chain has TRBV4-1 and TRBJ2-5; D could derive from TRBD1 or TRBD2 (6 bases each). This CDR3 region has 15 residues. Germline CDR1 reads MGHRA; CDR2 reads YSYEKL. CDR3 in amino acids: CASSQGRPRGETRYF. The CDR3 DNA sequence: TGCGCCAGCAGCCAAGGTCGTCCGAGGGGGGAGACCCGGTACTTC.

This clonotype has ten or more counts. The V gene is TRBV7-9, the J gene TRBJ2-3; 7 bases match TRBD2. Trimming took 5 bases from V and 5 from J; bases not matched to a gene: 7. The CDR3 spans 14 residues. The germline gives CDR1 SEHNR, CDR2 FQNEAQ (reference sequence). The CDR3 protein is CASSPGLEGDTQYF. DNA of the CDR3: TGTGCCAGCAGCCCCGGACTAGAGGGAGATACGCAGTATTTT.

V usage is TRBV6-1 and J usage is TRBJ2-3, with D possibly matching TRBD1 (5 bases). The V and J ends lost 2 bases and 4 bases respectively, with 10 bases between them. The CDR3 spans 14 residues. Germline lookup yields CDR1 MNHNS and CDR2 SASEGT. The CDR3 spells CASSEPWGADTQYF. CDR3 DNA: TGTGCCAGCAGTGAACCGTGGGGCGCAGATACGCAGTATTTT.